The clone carrying this TCR beta chain has a count of ten or more. This specimen belongs to a study of breast tumors, draining lymph nodes, adjacent tissues. Samples came from axillary lymph nodes draining the breast cancer. Via MiXCR, TCRdb re-called the multiplex PCR reads, giving one row per CDR3 protein. This table holds under 350,000 distinct CDR3 sequences, around 30% found once. The receptor was isolated from a female donor with breast cancer. Some clones in this sample may be carry-over from other donors' samples. Sequenced sample: axillary lymph node tissue.

As DNA, the CDR3 is TGTGCCAGCACCTCTCCGGGGCTGGGGGAGTCCAATGAGCAGTTCTTC. Translation gives CASTSPGLGESNEQFF. The chain is built from TRBV12-3 or TRBV12-4 and TRBJ2-1; D tentatively fits TRBD1 or TRBD2 (5 bases each). CDR3 length: 16 amino acids. The V and J ends lost 7 bases and 6 bases respectively, with 22 bases between them.